This T cell receptor beta chain was found in a study of T cell responses to AZD1222 COVID-19 vaccine. Sequenced by immunoSEQ multiplex PCR; TCRdb stores in-frame clones only, minus some. There are over 90,000 clones in the sample; approximately 88% occur only once, and 20% lies in the top ten. The V and J ends lost 2 bases and 0 bases, in that order; junction bases with no gene match: 6. This CDR3 is built from 17 residues. The germline gives CDR1 ENHRY, CDR2 SYGVKD. The sequenced sample was peripheral blood, obtained on day 0 of AZD1222 vaccination. This sequence joins TRBV10-3 and TRBJ1-1; 10 bases are shared with TRBD1. The clonotype was recovered from an adult in good health. The CDR3 loop reads CAISEGSTGGMNTEAFF. CDR3 in DNA: TGTGCCATCAGTGAGGGTTCGACAGGGGGCATGAACACTGAAGCTTTCTTT.